This entry lists 30 T cell receptor beta chains sequenced from one sample in a study of monozygotic twins with inflammatory bowel disease. Reprocessing the 5' RACE reads, TCRdb reports a single entry for every CDR3 protein and omits DNA. The specimen's table records some 170,000 distinct CDR3 sequences. Sequencing was carried out using blood. Source of these receptors: a human donor with ulcerative colitis or Crohn's disease, or a healthy co-twin of an affected twin (not recorded which).

The V call is TRBV24-1, the J call TRBJ2-1; TCRdb proposes TRBD1, but this gene call is untestable without DNA. The CDR3 consists of 13 residues. Looked up from germline, CDR1 is KGHDR and CDR2 is SFDVKD. This CDR3 reads CATSVPDGSEQFF.

The CDR3 protein is CASSLRDRGGEDYGYTF. V usage is TRBV11-2 and J usage is TRBJ1-2; TCRdb reports TRBD1, a call that lacks DNA to check it against. The V gene's germline CDR1 is SGHAT and CDR2 FQNNGV. The CDR3 sequence is 17 residues long.

The V gene is TRBV2, the J gene TRBJ2-6. The CDR3 has 17 amino acids. Germline V lookup: CDR1 SNHLY, CDR2 FYNNEI. The CDR3 loop is CASSYVQIGGGANVLTF. Based on the CDR3 plus reference TRBV2 and TRBJ2-6, the full variable domain is EPEVTQTPSHQVTQMGQEVILRCVPISNHLYFYWYRQILGQKVEFLVSFYNNEISEKSEIFDDQFSVERPDGSNFTLKIRSTKLEDSAMYFCASSYVQIGGGANVLTFGAGSRLTVL.

The chain recombines TRBV2 with TRBJ2-7. In germline, CDR1 is SNHLY, CDR2 FYNNEI. This CDR3 has 15 amino acids. This chain's CDR3 is CASSELSSGPYEQYF.

The chain employs TRBV4-2 and TRBJ2-2; TCRdb reports TRBD1, a call that lacks DNA to check it against. The germline V gene encodes CDR1 LGHNA and CDR2 YNFKEQ. CDR3 length: 17 residues. The CDR3 reads CASSQVGQVTNTGELFF.

The genes are TRBV30 and TRBJ1-3. The CDR3 is 15 residues long. Germline-derived CDR1 and CDR2 are GTSNPN and SVGIG (reference sequence). This CDR3 is CAWSVSGSSGNTIYF.

The chain carries TRBV15 and TRBJ2-1; TCRdb lists TRBD1, though no DNA is available to test this call. CDR1 and CDR2 (germline): LNHNV, YYDKDF (reference sequence). The CDR3 contains 14 residues. CDR3 amino acids: CATSRRLGGDEQFF.

CDR3 loop: CASRRTSLETQYF. The chain uses TRBV12-3 or TRBV12-4 and TRBJ2-5; the D call from TCRdb, TRBD2, cannot be confirmed without DNA. CDR3 length: 13 residues.

The gene calls are TRBV5-5 and TRBJ2-7; as DNA is missing, the TRBD2 call by TCRdb cannot be tested. Germline V gene lookup returns CDR1 SGHKS and CDR2 YYEKEE (reference sequence). The CDR3 contains 14 residues. CDR3 sequence reads: CASSPTSGPYEQYF. The complete variable domain, with remaining parts taken from reference TRBV5-5 and TRBJ2-7, reads DAGVTQSPTHLIKTRGQQVTLRCSPISGHKSVSWYQQVLGQGPQFIFQYYEKEERGRGNFPDRFSARQFPNYSSELNVNALLLGDSALYLCASSPTSGPYEQYFGPGTRLTVT.

The CDR3 protein is CASSRGTDLNIEAFF. V and J are TRBV6-2 or TRBV6-3 and TRBJ1-1; the TRBD1 assignment by TCRdb is unverifiable without DNA. The CDR3 consists of 15 residues. Germline V gene data show CDR1 as MNHEY and CDR2 as SVGEGT.

The chain has TRBV20-1 and TRBJ1-5; as DNA is missing, the TRBD1 call by TCRdb cannot be tested. CDR1 and CDR2 from the germline V gene are DFQATT and SNEGSKA (reference sequence). This CDR3 contains 13 residues. The CDR3 spells CSAKQGVRQPQHF.

The chain recombines TRBV3-1 with TRBJ2-5; as DNA is missing, the TRBD2 call by TCRdb cannot be tested. This CDR3 is built from 16 residues. Germline-derived CDR1 and CDR2 are LGHDT and YNNKEL (reference sequence). This CDR3 is CASSQEAGGPLETQYF.

CDR3 loop: CASSPRGLGYNEQFF. The chain joins TRBV11-1 to TRBJ2-1; the TRBD2 assignment by TCRdb is unverifiable without DNA. Per germline, CDR1 SGHAT and CDR2 FQDESV (reference sequence). This CDR3 has 15 residues.

This chain connects TRBV5-1 to TRBJ1-1; TCRdb lists TRBD1, though no DNA is available to test this call. CDR1 is SGHRS, CDR2 YFSETQ, per germline. The CDR3 runs 15 residues. CDR3 region: CASSLAAARNTEAFF.

This chain joins TRBV6-2 or TRBV6-3 and TRBJ1-2; TCRdb outputs TRBD1, but without DNA this stays unchecked. The CDR3 spans 16 residues. Germline lookup yields CDR1 MNHEY and CDR2 SVGEGT. CDR3 loop: CASSYSRGTGSVGYTF.

This chain uses TRBV5-5 with TRBJ2-2; TCRdb designates TRBD1, a call that cannot be tested without DNA. The CDR3 runs to 17 residues. The germline V gene has CDR1 SGHKS and CDR2 YYEKEE (reference sequence). The CDR3 region is CASSRTGTLPNTGELFF.

The chain combines TRBV30 with TRBJ2-7; lacking DNA, the TRBD2 call made by TCRdb goes unchecked. The CDR3 spans 15 residues. Per the germline V gene, CDR1 is GTSNPN and CDR2 is SVGIG (reference sequence). CDR3 sequence reads: CACGTFRLERYEQYF.

The rearrangement uses TRBV28 and TRBJ1-1. CDR1 is MDHEN, CDR2 SYDVKM, per germline. CDR3 length: 12 amino acids. The chain's CDR3 is CASSLLASEAFF.

The chain employs TRBV6-2 or TRBV6-3 and TRBJ2-3; as DNA is missing, the TRBD1 call by TCRdb cannot be tested. Germline V gene sequence: CDR1 MNHEY, CDR2 SVGEGT. The length of the CDR3 is 17 residues. CDR3 sequence reads: CASSYSKGQGRADTQYF.

V and J are TRBV9 and TRBJ2-1. CDR1 and CDR2 (germline): SGDLS, YYNGEE. CDR3 size: 16 residues. CDR3: CASSVEPGGSYNEQFF.

The chain has TRBV7-2 and TRBJ2-5; TCRdb's D gene call, TRBD2, goes unchecked for lack of DNA. The germline CDR1 and CDR2 sequences are SGHTA and FQGNSA. The CDR3 loop spans 14 amino acids. The CDR3 is CASELAGGLETQYF.

The chain joins TRBV7-3 to TRBJ2-2; TCRdb names TRBD2, which stays unverified in the absence of DNA. CDR3 length: 13 residues. From germline, CDR1 is SGHTA and CDR2 FQGTGA. The CDR3 here is CASSLKAGGELFF. The full variable domain, its missing parts supplied by reference TRBV7-3 and TRBJ2-2, is GAGVSQTPSNKVTEKGKYVELRCDPISGHTALYWYRQSLGQGPEFLIYFQGTGAADDSGLPNDRFFAVRPEGSVSTLKIQRTERGDSAVYLCASSLKAGGELFFGEGSRLTVL.

J is TRBJ2-7 and V is TRBV9; with no DNA, the TCRdb D assignment of TRBD1 cannot be verified. The CDR3 has 16 residues. Germline V CDR1 and CDR2: SGDLS, YYNGEE. CDR3 sequence reads: CASSPITGTGRGEQYF. The complete variable domain, with remaining parts taken from reference TRBV9 and TRBJ2-7, reads DSGVTQTPKHLITATGQRVTLRCSPRSGDLSVYWYQQSLDQGLQFLIQYYNGEERAKGNILERFSAQQFPDLHSELNLSSLELGDSALYFCASSPITGTGRGEQYFGPGTRLTVT.

The CDR3: CASSHPLAGVADTQYF. The chain is built from TRBV28 and TRBJ2-3; TCRdb calls TRBD2, which cannot be checked without DNA. The CDR3 contains 16 residues. Germline V gene sequence: CDR1 MDHEN, CDR2 SYDVKM.

This chain links TRBV14 with TRBJ2-2; no DNA is available, so the TRBD1 call from TCRdb remains unchecked. This CDR3 has 15 amino acids. Germline V lookup: CDR1 SGHDN, CDR2 FVKESK. CDR3 protein: CASSHFPRSTGELFF.

The V gene is TRBV5-1, the J gene TRBJ2-5; TCRdb's D gene call, TRBD1, goes unchecked for lack of DNA. The CDR3 runs to 14 residues. The V gene's germline CDR1 is SGHRS and CDR2 YFSETQ. This chain's CDR3 is CASSLQDRKETQYF.

This CDR3 reads CAISVTAPDTGELFF. The chain has TRBV10-3 and TRBJ2-2; TCRdb indicates TRBD1, and absent DNA this call remains unverified. CDR1 ENHRY and CDR2 SYGVKD come from the germline V gene. The CDR3 has 15 residues.

V gene TRBV20-1 combines with J gene TRBJ2-1; as DNA is missing, the TRBD2 call by TCRdb cannot be tested. The CDR3 is made up of 14 amino acids. Per germline, CDR1 DFQATT and CDR2 SNEGSKA (reference sequence). The CDR3 spells CSAPRTTGNNEQFF.

The chain recombines TRBV4-1 with TRBJ2-4; with no DNA, the TCRdb D assignment of TRBD1 cannot be verified. There are 14 residues in the CDR3. Germline V gene lookup returns CDR1 MGHRA and CDR2 YSYEKL. CDR3 residues: CASSSGQVKNIQYF.

This chain connects TRBV29-1 to TRBJ2-7; absent DNA, TCRdb's TRBD1 call cannot be checked. Germline lookup yields CDR1 SQVTM and CDR2 ANQGSEA. The CDR3 is made up of 13 amino acids. The CDR3 loop is CSVRRGGSYEQYF.